Below are 25 T cell receptor beta chains sequenced from a single sample in a study of CD8 T cells in ankylosing spondylitis. TCRdb re-called the 5' RACE reads through MiXCR, storing one row per CDR3 protein. Of roughly 100,000 distinct CDR3 sequences in the sample, about 24% were seen once. Sequenced input: synovial fluid, either unsorted or a sorted T cell fraction (not recorded which). The receptors were sampled from a male donor with ankylosing spondylitis.

The sample holds a few counts of this clonotype. The CDR3 does not close with the conserved phenylalanine or tryptophan, likely indicating a read error. It is unclear where the CDR3 begins or ends on the DNA, so no DNA is shown, and the CDR3 is as TCRdb lists it. The rearrangement uses TRBV12-3 or TRBV12-4 and TRBJ2-3. Counting both end residues, the CDR3 totals 8 amino acids. This chain's CDR3 is CASSPRPG.

This clonotype was detected only a few times. The chain uses TRBV19 and TRBJ1-1; TRBD1 is a possible D gene (6 bases). CDR3 length: 15 residues. V lost 3 bases and J lost 4, with 15 bases in between. In germline, CDR1 is LNHDA, CDR2 SQIVND (reference sequence). In DNA, the CDR3 is TGTGCCAGTAGTATCACCAGGGGTGGTACCACTGAAGCTTTCTTT. This codes for CASSITRGGTTEAFF.

The chain couples TRBV5-1 to TRBJ2-1, with 8 bases fitting TRBD2. V dropped 0 bases and J dropped 8; count of bases not matched to a gene: 7. The germline V gene encodes CDR1 SGHRS and CDR2 YFSETQ. The CDR3 length is 15 residues. CDR3 nucleotide sequence: TGCGCCAGCAGCTTGGCTTTCGGAGCGGGGGATGAGCAGTTCTTC. Encoded protein: CASSLAFGAGDEQFF.

This clonotype was recorded at least ten times. V is TRBV7-8 and J is TRBJ2-7, with D possibly being TRBD1 or TRBD2 (5 bases each). CDR1 and CDR2 from the germline V gene are SGHVS and FQNEAQ. CDR3 length: 14 amino acids. Trimming took 2 bases from V and 3 from J, leaving 11 bases between them. CDR3 nucleotides: TGTGCCAGCAGCTTAATACATGGGGGCTACGAGCAGTACTTC. Amino acids: CASSLIHGGYEQYF.

This clonotype was counted a few times. The chain has TRBV7-2 and TRBJ2-1; 8 nucleotides align to TRBD2. The CDR3 extends over 16 amino acids. Trimming cost V 6 bases and J 4 bases; bases outside gene matches: 11. Germline V gene data show CDR1 as SGHTA and CDR2 as FQGNSA. CDR3 amino acids: CASSRTGTRSYNEQFF. CDR3 DNA sequence: TGTGCCAGCAGTCGGACCGGGACTAGGTCTTACAATGAGCAGTTCTTC.

This clonotype occurred many times. The V call is TRBV11-2, the J call TRBJ2-1; 12 bases are shared with TRBD2. The J segment lost 8 bases and the V segment lost 3 bases, leaving 11 bases of the junction unmatched. CDR1 is SGHAT and CDR2 is FQNNGV in the germline V gene. This CDR3 region has 17 residues. The CDR3 loop is CASSFGLVTSGSYEQFF. The CDR3 DNA follows: TGTGCCAGCAGCTTTGGGTTGGTGACTAGCGGGAGCTATGAGCAGTTCTTC.

This chain joins TRBV5-1 and TRBJ2-3; 10 nucleotides match TRBD1. After removal of 1 base from V and 4 bases from J, the junction contained 9 bases not matched to a gene. Germline CDR1 reads SGHRS; CDR2 reads YFSETQ. CDR3 size: 17 residues. The CDR3 DNA follows: TGCGCCAGCAGCTTGCTGGGACAGGGGACCAACGCAGATACGCAGTATTTT. This codes for CASSLLGQGTNADTQYF.

This clonotype was recorded many times. This sequence joins TRBV7-2 and TRBJ1-2; D is unclear. The CDR3 has 14 amino acids. Looked up from germline, CDR1 is SGHTA and CDR2 is FQGNSA. The germline V and J ends were trimmed by 1 base and 2 bases, with 8 bases remaining between them. The CDR3 sequence is CASSLGVGNYGYTF. CDR3 DNA: TGTGCCAGCAGCTTAGGGGTAGGGAACTATGGCTACACCTTC.

The chain employs TRBV5-1 and TRBJ1-2; 7 nucleotides match TRBD1. The trim removed 4 bases at V and 0 bases at J, leaving 15 bases unmatched. Germline CDR1 SGHRS, CDR2 YFSETQ. CDR3 length: 18 amino acids. CDR3 sequence: CASSRTGDVTNSNYGYTF. The CDR3 DNA reads as TGCGCCAGCAGCCGGACAGGCGACGTAACCAATTCTAACTATGGCTACACCTTC.

This chain connects TRBV4-1 to TRBJ2-2, with TRBD1 identical over 12 bases. This CDR3 has 18 residues. Looked up from germline, CDR1 is MGHRA and CDR2 is YSYEKL. The trim removed 2 bases at V and 1 base at J, leaving 5 bases unmatched. CDR3 in DNA: TGCGCCAGCAGCCAACCCGGGACAGGGGGCCTGAACACCGGGGAGCTGTTTTTT. This sequence encodes CASSQPGTGGLNTGELFF.

This clonotype appeared a few times. The chain carries TRBV20-1 and TRBJ2-1; no definite D call. V was pared by 3 bases and J by 0 bases, with 12 bases between. The CDR3 length is 15 residues. Germline values: CDR1 DFQATT, CDR2 SNEGSKA (reference sequence). The CDR3 loop is CSASGPLGSYNEQFF. CDR3 DNA: TGCAGTGCTAGTGGACCCCTGGGCTCCTACAATGAGCAGTTCTTC.

The gene calls are TRBV5-1 and TRBJ2-5; D remains ambiguous. The CDR3 is made up of 12 amino acids. V was clipped by 7 bases and J by 0 bases, with 7 bases between them. Germline-derived CDR1 and CDR2 are SGHRS and YFSETQ. The CDR3 here is CASHRDQETQYF. DNA of the CDR3: TGCGCCAGCCACCGGGACCAAGAGACCCAGTACTTC.

This clonotype was seen ten or more times. The rearrangement uses TRBV14 and TRBJ1-1; D unresolved. The CDR3 sequence is 13 residues long. The V end was cut by 1 base, the J end by 0 bases, with 3 bases between. Per the germline V gene, CDR1 is SGHDN and CDR2 is FVKESK. The CDR3 loop is CASSQGMNTEAFF. CDR3 sequence (DNA): TGTGCCAGCAGCCAAGGGATGAACACTGAAGCTTTCTTT.

This clonotype was seen a few times. The CDR3 here is CASSPGGNNEQFF. CDR3 coding DNA: TGCGCCAGCAGTCCGGGAGGCAACAATGAGCAGTTCTTC. This rearrangement joins TRBV5-1 to TRBJ2-1, with 7 bases identical to TRBD2. The CDR3 length is 13 residues. CDR1 is SGHRS and CDR2 is YFSETQ in the germline V gene. V lost 5 bases and J lost 5; bases outside the gene matches: 4.

This chain links TRBV5-1 with TRBJ2-1; 8 nucleotides agree with TRBD2. Germline lookup yields CDR1 SGHRS and CDR2 YFSETQ. CDR3 length: 16 residues. Unmatched junction bases numbered 9, after V lost 4 bases and J lost 3 bases. The CDR3 protein is CASSPSGTRNYNEQFF. The CDR3 coding sequence is TGCGCCAGCAGCCCCTCCGGGACTAGGAACTACAATGAGCAGTTCTTC.

V usage is TRBV12-3 or TRBV12-4 and J usage is TRBJ2-7, with D perhaps matching TRBD2 (5 bases). The germline V and J ends were trimmed by 3 bases and 6 bases, with 9 bases remaining between them. The CDR3 has 12 amino acids. CDR3 in amino acids: CASSFSVSEQYV. The CDR3 region has the DNA TGTGCCAGCAGTTTTAGCGTATCCGAGCAGTACGTC.

This clonotype was recorded at least ten times. V usage is TRBV20-1 and J usage is TRBJ2-1, with 8 bases lining up with TRBD1. This CDR3 spans 12 amino acids. Per germline, CDR1 DFQATT and CDR2 SNEGSKA (reference sequence). V shed 7 bases, J shed 9 bases, and the junction held 8 bases outside the gene matches. As DNA, the CDR3 is TGCAGTGGGCGCTCAGGGGGCGGTGAGCAGTTCTTC. Its protein product is CSGRSGGGEQFF.

The gene calls are TRBV7-2 and TRBJ1-3; a weak D match, TRBD1 (5 bases). Germline V gene lookup returns CDR1 SGHTA and CDR2 FQGNSA. The CDR3 runs to 15 residues. The ends were cut back, 6 bases at V and 4 bases at J, with 16 bases in the middle. CDR3 sequence reads: CASSLNGGGGNTIYF. DNA of the CDR3: TGTGCCAGCAGTTTGAACGGGGGAGGGGGAAACACCATATATTTT.

This clonotype was seen only a few times. The gene calls are TRBV18 and TRBJ2-3, with no clear D. Deletions cut 4 bases from V and 9 bases from J, with 20 bases between. Per the germline V gene, CDR1 is KGHSH and CDR2 is LQKENI. This CDR3 contains 15 residues. The chain's CDR3 is CASSQTRIPTQTQYF. The CDR3 DNA is TGTGCCAGCTCACAGACGCGTATACCAACTCAGACGCAGTATTTT. The full variable domain, rest sourced from reference TRBV18 and TRBJ2-3, is NAGVMQNPRHLVRRRGQEARLRCSPMKGHSHVYWYRQLPEEGLKFMVYLQKENIIDESGMPKERFSAEFPKEGPSILRIQQVVRGDSAAYFCASSQTRIPTQTQYFGPGTRLTVL.

The gene calls are TRBV10-3 and TRBJ2-7; 12 bases are a match to TRBD1. Per the germline V gene, CDR1 is ENHRY and CDR2 is SYGVKD. The CDR3 runs 18 residues. The junction had 10 bases not matched to a gene; V was cut back by 3 bases and J by 1 base. The CDR3 DNA reads TGTGCCATCAGTGATATAAAGGGGACAGGGGGCGCTTCCTACGAGCAGTACTTC. Translated, it gives CAISDIKGTGGASYEQYF.

This sequence joins TRBV7-9 and TRBJ2-1; perhaps TRBD2 as D (5 bases). V lost 5 bases and J lost 5, with 16 bases in between. Germline CDR1 SEHNR, CDR2 FQNEAQ (reference sequence). The CDR3 consists of 15 residues. CDR3 bases: TGTGCCAGCAGCGGACCGGGATGTTTGCACAATGAGCAGTTCTTC. It specifies CASSGPGCLHNEQFF.

This clonotype was found a few times. The chain is built from TRBV11-2 and TRBJ1-4; D perhaps matches TRBD1 (5 bases). The germline V and J ends were trimmed by 2 bases and 0 bases, with 13 bases remaining between them. The V gene's germline CDR1 is SGHAT and CDR2 FQNNGV. The CDR3 is 17 amino acids. CDR3 in amino acids: CASSLQGFKATNEKLFF. CDR3 DNA: TGTGCCAGCAGCTTACAGGGATTTAAAGCAACTAATGAAAAACTGTTTTTT. The full variable domain, in which reference TRBV11-2 and TRBJ1-4 provide the parts outside the CDR3, is EAGVAQSPRYKIIEKRQSVAFWCNPISGHATLYWYQQILGQGPKLLIQFQNNGVVDDSQLPKDRFSAERLKGVDSTLKIQPAKLEDSAVYLCASSLQGFKATNEKLFFGSGTQLSVL.

The V and J genes are TRBV20-1 and TRBJ2-3, with TRBD2 matching 10 bases. Per germline, CDR1 DFQATT and CDR2 SNEGSKA (reference sequence). The CDR3 is 17 residues long. J was trimmed by 0 bases and V by 3 bases; bases with no gene match: 9. The CDR3 region is CSAREIAGGSSTDTQYF. The DNA of the CDR3 is TGCAGTGCTAGGGAAATAGCGGGAGGTTCTAGCACAGATACGCAGTATTTT.

This rearrangement joins TRBV2 to TRBJ1-2; D gene uncertain. V lost 6 bases and J lost 1, with 12 bases in between. The germline gives CDR1 SNHLY, CDR2 FYNNEI. The CDR3 runs to 14 residues. CDR3 bases: TGTGCCAGCAGGGCGCGGACGGATAACTATGGCTACACCTTC. Encoded protein: CASRARTDNYGYTF.

The chain couples TRBV6-5 to TRBJ2-7; TRBD2 matches at 9 bases. The germline gives CDR1 MNHEY, CDR2 SVGAGI. Trimming cost V 4 bases and J 5 bases; bases outside gene matches: 6. This CDR3 region has 14 residues. The CDR3 sequence is CASSFRLAENEQYF. The CDR3 DNA reads as TGTGCCAGCAGTTTCCGACTAGCGGAAAACGAGCAGTACTTC.